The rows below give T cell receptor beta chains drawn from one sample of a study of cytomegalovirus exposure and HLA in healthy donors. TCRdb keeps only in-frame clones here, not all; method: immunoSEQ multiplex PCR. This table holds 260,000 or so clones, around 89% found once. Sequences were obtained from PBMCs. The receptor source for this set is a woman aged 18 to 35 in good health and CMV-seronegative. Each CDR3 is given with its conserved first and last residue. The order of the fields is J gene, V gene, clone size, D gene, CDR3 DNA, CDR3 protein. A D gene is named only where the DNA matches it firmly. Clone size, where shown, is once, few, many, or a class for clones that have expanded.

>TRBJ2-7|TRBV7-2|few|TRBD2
TGTGCCAGCAGCTTTGGGAGCGGGGACGAGCAGTACTTC
CASSFGSGDEQYF
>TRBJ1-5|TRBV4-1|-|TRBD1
TGCGCCAGCAGCCAGGCGACAGGGAATCAGCCCCAGCATTTT
CASSQATGNQPQHF
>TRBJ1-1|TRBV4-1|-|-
TGCGCCAGCAGACGGACAGAGACGAATCCTGAAGCTTTCTTT
CASRRTETNPEAFF
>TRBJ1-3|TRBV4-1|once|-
TGCGCCAGCAGCCAAGGACGGGTTTTCACTGGAAACACCATATATTTT
CASSQGRVFTGNTIYF
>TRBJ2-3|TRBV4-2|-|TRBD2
TGTGCCAGCAGCCAAGATTCGGGGACTAGCGGCTGGGGGAACACAGATACGCAGTATTTT
CASSQDSGTSGWGNTDTQYF
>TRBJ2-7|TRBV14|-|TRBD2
TGTGCCAGCAGTCAGAGACTAGCGGGAGAGTTATACGAGCAGTACTTC
CASSQRLAGELYEQYF
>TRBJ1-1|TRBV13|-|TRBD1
TGTGCCAGCAGCCCTACCGGGACAGGCTTTACTGAAGCTTTCTTT
CASSPTGTGFTEAFF
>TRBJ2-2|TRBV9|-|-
TGTGCCAGCAGTCAATCCGGGGAGCTGTTTTTT
CASSQSGELFF
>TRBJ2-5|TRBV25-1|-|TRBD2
TGTGCCAGCAGTGCCCGGGAGGCCCAGTACTTC
CASSAREAQYF
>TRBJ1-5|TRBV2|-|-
TGTGCCAGCAGTGACAGGGGTCATCAGCCCCAGCATTTT
CASSDRGHQPQHF
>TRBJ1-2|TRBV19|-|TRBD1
TGTGCCAGTAGTACGACAGGGGGCCCGACCCCGGGCGGCTACACCTTC
CASSTTGGPTPGGYTF
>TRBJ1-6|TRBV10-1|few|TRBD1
TGCGCCAGCAGCCCGACAGGGTCGGATTCACCCCTCCACTTT
CASSPTGSDSPLHF
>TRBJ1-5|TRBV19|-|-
TGTGCCAGTAGTAAAAACAGGGTTTATCAGCCCCAGCATTTT
CASSKNRVYQPQHF
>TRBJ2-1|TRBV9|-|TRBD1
TGTGCCAGCAGCGACGGACAGGGAACTAACAATGAGCAGTTCTTC
CASSDGQGTNNEQFF
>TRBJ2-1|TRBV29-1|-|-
TGCAGCGTTGAAGTATTCGACAGGTTCGATGAGCAGTTCTTC
CSVEVFDRFDEQFF
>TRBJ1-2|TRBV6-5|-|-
TGTGCCAGCACCAGAGGTGGCAGGGAGGGAGATGGCTACACCTTC
CASTRGGREGDGYTF
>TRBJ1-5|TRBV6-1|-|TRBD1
TGTGCCAGCAGTGCCTCCTTCCTTGACAGGGTGGGGAATCAGCCCCAGCATTTT
CASSASFLDRVGNQPQHF
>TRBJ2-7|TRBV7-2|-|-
TGTGCCAGCAGCTTAGGGGCTATCTTCTCCTACGAGCAGTACTTC
CASSLGAIFSYEQYF
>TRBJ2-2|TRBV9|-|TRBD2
TGTGCCAGCAGCGTTAGCGGGACTAACACCGGGGAGCTGTTTTTT
CASSVSGTNTGELFF
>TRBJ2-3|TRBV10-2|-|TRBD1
TGCGCCAGCAGTTACCATGGGACAGACTTGACAGATACGCAGTATTTT
CASSYHGTDLTDTQYF
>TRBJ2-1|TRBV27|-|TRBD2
TGTGCCAGCTGGACGGGACTAGACAATGAGCAGTTCTTC
CASWTGLDNEQFF
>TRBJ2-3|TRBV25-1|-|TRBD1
TGTGCCAGCAGTGGGGAGCCGGGACAGGGAGACACAGATACGCAGTATTTT
CASSGEPGQGDTDTQYF